These 22 T cell receptor beta chains were sequenced from one sample in a study of blood T cell repertoires in COVID-19. Generated by immunoSEQ multiplex PCR, the TCRdb table keeps only in-frame clones and is missing some. The repertoire has some 250,000 clones, 70% to 90% of them found once; the top ten carry 0.75% to 1%. The sample taken for sequencing was peripheral blood. These receptor sequences come from a woman in her thirties or forties who had recovered from COVID-19.

The V and J genes are TRBV11-3 and TRBJ2-5, with unresolved D. With 5 bases removed from V and 5 bases from J, the gap between germline ends came to 6 bases. The CDR3 runs to 11 residues. Germline V gene sequence: CDR1 SGHNT, CDR2 YENEEA. This chain's CDR3 is CASSTRETQYF. The CDR3 region has the DNA TGTGCCAGCAGCACCCGGGAGACCCAGTACTTC. Full variable domain (remainder filled in from reference TRBV11-3 and TRBJ2-5): EAGVVQSPRYKIIEKKQPVAFWCNPISGHNTLYWYLQNLGQGPELLIRYENEEAVDDSQLPKDRFSAERLKGVDSTLKIQPAELGDSAVYLCASSTRETQYFGPGTRLLVL.

The chain carries TRBV30 and TRBJ2-4; 7 bases agree with TRBD2. In germline, CDR1 is GTSNPN, CDR2 SVGIG (reference sequence). The CDR3 has 13 amino acids. Trimming took 3 bases from V and 9 from J; bases not matched to a gene: 8. CDR3 in DNA: TGTGCCTGGAGGACGGGGGGTGGCCGCATTCAGTACTTC. Protein: CAWRTGGGRIQYF.

A note on this clone: Other DNA sequences in the same sample also yield this CDR3. The chain recombines TRBV7-2 with TRBJ1-1, with no clear D. The CDR3 has 13 residues. Germline V lookup: CDR1 SGHTA, CDR2 FQGNSA. The ends were cut back, 2 bases at V and 6 bases at J, with 10 bases in the middle. The DNA of the CDR3 is TGTGCCAGCAGCTTATTGACTGGAGCTGAAGCTTTCTTT. Its protein is CASSLLTGAEAFF.

The chain carries TRBV5-3 and TRBJ1-4; the match to TRBD1 covers 10 bases. TRBV5-3 counts as an open reading frame of uncertain function. The CDR3 consists of 16 residues. The V segment lost 4 bases and the J segment 3 bases; nucleotides outside the gene matches: 6. Written as DNA, the CDR3 is TGTGCCAGAAGCCAGGGACAGGGGCGGTCTAATGAAAAACTGTTTTTT. It is translated as CARSQGQGRSNEKLFF.

This clone was observed a single time. The chain couples TRBV27 to TRBJ2-2; 7 bases align to TRBD2. The CDR3 loop spans 16 amino acids. V gave up 5 bases and J gave up 7 bases; unmatched junction bases: 13. Germline V CDR1 and CDR2: MNHEY, SMNVEV (reference sequence). CDR3 in amino acids: CASSTPGGSVRGELFF. The CDR3 coding sequence is TGTGCCAGCAGTACCCCGGGAGGTAGCGTACGCGGGGAGCTGTTTTTT.

The V call is TRBV2, the J call TRBJ2-1, with a tentative D call TRBD1 (6 bases). The CDR3 totals 15 residues. Trimming stripped 8 bases from V and 6 bases from J, with 20 bases between. Germline V gene sequence: CDR1 SNHLY, CDR2 FYNNEI. CDR3 amino acids: CASRPWSGGRNEQFF. In nucleotides, the CDR3 is TGTGCCAGCCGTCCATGGAGTGGGGGCCGCAATGAGCAGTTCTTC.

The CDR3 DNA is TGTGCCAGCAGCCGCGGCCGTGGGGGCGTGGAGACCCAGTACTTC. Amino acids: CASSRGRGGVETQYF. J is TRBJ2-5 and V is TRBV3-1 (or the pseudogene TRBV3-2), with D possibly TRBD1 on 6 matching bases. Germline CDR1 and CDR2: LGHDT and YNNKEL (reference sequence). The CDR3 spans 15 residues. With 4 bases removed from V and 5 bases from J, the gap between germline ends came to 17 bases.

The rearrangement joins TRBV30 to TRBJ1-2; D unresolved. The germline CDR1 and CDR2 sequences are GTSNPN and SVGIG (reference sequence). Trimming removed 3 bases from V and 2 bases from J, with 13 bases in between. The CDR3 covers 14 residues. The CDR3 spells CAWSPTQLNYGYTF. The CDR3 coding sequence is TGTGCCTGGAGCCCTACGCAACTAAACTATGGCTACACCTTC.

The chain carries TRBV18 and TRBJ2-3, with D tentatively TRBD2 (5 bases). CDR3 length equals 16 residues. The ends were cut back, 3 bases at V and 0 bases at J, with 13 bases in the middle. CDR1 and CDR2 from the germline V gene are KGHSH and LQKENI. CDR3 nucleotide sequence: TGTGCCAGCTCACCTAGACGTGGGGAGAGCACAGATACGCAGTATTTT. Amino acids: CASSPRRGESTDTQYF. The full variable domain, its missing parts supplied by reference TRBV18 and TRBJ2-3, is NAGVMQNPRHLVRRRGQEARLRCSPMKGHSHVYWYRQLPEEGLKFMVYLQKENIIDESGMPKERFSAEFPKEGPSILRIQQVVRGDSAAYFCASSPRRGESTDTQYFGPGTRLTVL.

This chain uses TRBV6-2 or TRBV6-3 with TRBJ2-7, with TRBD2 identical over 9 bases. From germline, CDR1 is MNHEY and CDR2 SVGEGT. V gave up 2 bases and J gave up 7 bases; unmatched junction bases: 18. The length of the CDR3 is 18 residues. The CDR3 region is CASSYALGASGRPREQYV. As DNA, the CDR3 is TGTGCCAGCAGTTACGCCCTCGGGGCGAGCGGGAGGCCTAGGGAGCAGTACGTC.

This clone appeared a single time. V gene TRBV11-2 combines with J gene TRBJ2-1; 9 bases fit TRBD1. V was clipped by 1 base and J by 2 bases; unmatched bases: 0. The CDR3 sequence is 15 residues long. Germline-derived CDR1 and CDR2 are SGHAT and FQNNGV. CDR3 DNA: TGTGCCAGCAGCTTAGGACAGGGGGCCTACAATGAGCAGTTCTTC. As protein: CASSLGQGAYNEQFF.

The gene calls are TRBV27 and TRBJ2-6; 7 bases are a match to TRBD1. CDR1 MNHEY and CDR2 SMNVEV come from the germline V gene (reference sequence). The V gene end was trimmed by 5 bases and the J gene end by 2 bases; junction bases not matched to a gene: 9. The CDR3 has 17 residues. The CDR3 nucleotides read TGTGCCAGCAGTCCCAGGGGGTCCCTCCCTGGGGCCAACGTCCTGACTTTC. This encodes CASSPRGSLPGANVLTF.

The chain joins TRBV27 to TRBJ1-4, with D unclear. V gave up 5 bases and J gave up 0 bases, with 7 bases separating them. The CDR3 contains 14 residues. Germline V lookup: CDR1 MNHEY, CDR2 SMNVEV (reference sequence). Written as DNA, the CDR3 is TGTGCCAGCAGTGAAGCGGCAACTAATGAAAAACTGTTTTTT. It codes for CASSEAATNEKLFF.

The chain couples TRBV29-1 to TRBJ2-6; TRBD1 agrees at 8 bases. The trim removed 5 bases at V and 0 bases at J, leaving 9 bases unmatched. Germline V CDR1 and CDR2: SQVTM, ANQGSEA. This CDR3 is built from 17 residues. The CDR3 reads CSVRGAGGGSGANVLTF. The CDR3 nucleotides are TGCAGCGTTAGGGGGGCAGGGGGCGGCTCTGGGGCCAACGTCCTGACTTTC. Looking up the rest from reference TRBV29-1 and TRBJ2-6 gives the full variable domain: SAVISQKPSRDICQRGTSLTIQCQVDSQVTMMFWYRQQPGQSLTLIATANQGSEATYESGFVIDKFPISRPNLTFSTLTVSNMSPEDSSIYLCSVRGAGGGSGANVLTFGAGSRLTVL.

J is TRBJ2-1 and V is TRBV6-4; no reliable D call. The CDR3 covers 13 residues. Germline V gives CDR1 MRHNA, CDR2 SNTAGT. Trimming left V 4 bases short and J 5 bases short, with 9 bases between. CDR3 residues: CASSASRNNEQFF. The CDR3 DNA reads as TGTGCCAGCAGTGCTTCGCGGAACAATGAGCAGTTCTTC.

This rearrangement joins TRBV24-1 to TRBJ2-6; 7 bases map to TRBD1. In germline, CDR1 is KGHDR, CDR2 SFDVKD. The CDR3 runs to 17 residues. V shed 4 bases and J 3 bases; nucleotides not matched to a gene: 8. DNA of the CDR3: TGTGCCACCAGTGACCCATCGACAGGGTTTGGGGCCAACGTCCTGACTTTC. This translates into CATSDPSTGFGANVLTF.

The V and J genes are TRBV6-2 or TRBV6-3 and TRBJ2-4; TRBD2 aligns across 10 bases. The CDR3 length is 14 residues. The trim removed 5 bases at V and 7 bases at J, leaving 5 bases unmatched. The germline gives CDR1 MNHEY, CDR2 SVGEGT. The CDR3, as DNA: TGTGCCAGCAGTACCCCGGGACTAGCGAACATTCAGTACTTC. Amino acids: CASSTPGLANIQYF.

The genes are TRBV29-1 and TRBJ1-1; weak D call: TRBD1 (6 bases). Per germline, CDR1 SQVTM and CDR2 ANQGSEA. The CDR3 length is 15 residues. V shed 3 bases and J shed 0 bases, with 14 bases lying between them. The CDR3 DNA sequence: TGCAGCGTTGATCGCCGGGGGGCGCTGAACACTGAAGCTTTCTTT. Translated, it gives CSVDRRGALNTEAFF.

This chain connects TRBV3-1 (or the pseudogene TRBV3-2) to TRBJ2-3; D remains unclear. The V gene lost 1 base and the J gene lost 1 base, with 9 bases spanning the gap. This CDR3 comprises 15 residues. Per germline, CDR1 LGHDT and CDR2 YNNKEL (reference sequence). The CDR3 DNA is TGTGCCAGCAGCCAAGGCCCCCGGGGCACAGATACGCAGTATTTT. This sequence encodes CASSQGPRGTDTQYF.

This sequence joins TRBV6-2 or TRBV6-3 and TRBJ1-2, with 10 bases lining up with TRBD1. CDR1 MNHEY and CDR2 SVGEGT come from the germline V gene. V shed 5 bases, J shed 3 bases, and the junction held 9 bases outside the gene matches. The CDR3 spans 16 residues. The CDR3 nucleotides are TGTGCCAGCAGTACCCAGACAGGGGGCCAACACTATGGCTACACCTTC. Translated: CASSTQTGGQHYGYTF.

In this sample, this clone turned up a few times. The rearrangement links TRBV6-4 to TRBJ1-1; D gene unclear. V lost 0 bases and J lost 8, with 13 bases in between. Germline V lookup: CDR1 MRHNA, CDR2 SNTAGT. This CDR3 has 14 residues. In DNA form, the CDR3 reads TGTGCCAGCAGTGACTCTTGGTCCAGCGGGGAAGCTTTCTTT. Translation: CASSDSWSSGEAFF.

The chain joins TRBV6-6 to TRBJ2-7; 12 nucleotides agree with TRBD2. Unmatched junction bases numbered 3, after V lost 2 bases and J lost 4 bases. CDR1 and CDR2 (germline): MNHNY, SVGAGI (reference sequence). The CDR3 extends over 15 amino acids. The CDR3 DNA follows: TGTGCCAGCAGTTACCTCGGGACTAGCGGGTACGAGCAGTACTTC. Its translation is CASSYLGTSGYEQYF.